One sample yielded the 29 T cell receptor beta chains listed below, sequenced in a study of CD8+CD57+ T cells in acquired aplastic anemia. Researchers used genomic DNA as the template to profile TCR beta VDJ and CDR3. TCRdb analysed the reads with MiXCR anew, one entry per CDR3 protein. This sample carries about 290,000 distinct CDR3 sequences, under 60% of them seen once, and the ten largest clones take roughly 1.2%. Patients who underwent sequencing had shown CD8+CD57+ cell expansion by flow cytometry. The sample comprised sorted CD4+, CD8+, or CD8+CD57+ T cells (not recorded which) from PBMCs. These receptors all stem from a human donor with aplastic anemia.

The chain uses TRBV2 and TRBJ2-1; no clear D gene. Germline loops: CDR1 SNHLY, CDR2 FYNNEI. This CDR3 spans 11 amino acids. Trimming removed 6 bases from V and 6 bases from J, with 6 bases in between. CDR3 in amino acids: CASRKSNEQFF. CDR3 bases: TGTGCCAGCAGAAAGAGCAATGAGCAGTTCTTC.

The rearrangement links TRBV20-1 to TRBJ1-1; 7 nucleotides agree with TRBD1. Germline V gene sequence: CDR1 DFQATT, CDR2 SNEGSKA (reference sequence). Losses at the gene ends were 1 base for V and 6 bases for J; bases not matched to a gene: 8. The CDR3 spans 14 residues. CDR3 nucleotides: TGCAGTGCTAGAGGGGAGGGGGCTAGGGCTGAAGCTTTCTTT. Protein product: CSARGEGARAEAFF.

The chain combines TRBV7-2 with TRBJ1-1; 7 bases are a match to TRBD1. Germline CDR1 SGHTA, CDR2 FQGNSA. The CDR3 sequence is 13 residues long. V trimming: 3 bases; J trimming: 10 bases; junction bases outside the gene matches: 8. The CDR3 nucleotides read TGTGCCAGCAGCTTTGACAGGGATCTTGGAGCTTTCTTT. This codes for CASSFDRDLGAFF.

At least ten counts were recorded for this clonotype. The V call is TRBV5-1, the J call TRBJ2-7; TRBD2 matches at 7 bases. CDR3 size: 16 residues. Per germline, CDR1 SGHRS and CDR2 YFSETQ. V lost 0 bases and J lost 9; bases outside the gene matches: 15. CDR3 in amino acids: CASSLVRRLASKGQYF. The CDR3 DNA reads TGCGCCAGCAGCTTGGTACGCCGACTAGCCAGCAAAGGGCAGTACTTC.

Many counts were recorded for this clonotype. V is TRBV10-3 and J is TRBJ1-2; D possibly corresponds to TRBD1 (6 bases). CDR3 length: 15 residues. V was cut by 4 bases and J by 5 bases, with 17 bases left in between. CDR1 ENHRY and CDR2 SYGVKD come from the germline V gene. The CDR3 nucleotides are TGTGCCATCAGTGTCGAGATGGGGGCTGGGTATGGCTACACCTTC. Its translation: CAISVEMGAGYGYTF.

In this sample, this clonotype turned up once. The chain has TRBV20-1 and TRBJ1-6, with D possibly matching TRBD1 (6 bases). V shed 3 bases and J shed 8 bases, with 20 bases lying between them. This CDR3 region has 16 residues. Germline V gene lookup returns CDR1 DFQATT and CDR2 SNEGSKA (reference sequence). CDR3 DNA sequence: TGCAGTGCTAGGCTTGGGTCGGGGGGCACTGATTCACCCCTCCACTTT. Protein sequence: CSARLGSGGTDSPLHF.

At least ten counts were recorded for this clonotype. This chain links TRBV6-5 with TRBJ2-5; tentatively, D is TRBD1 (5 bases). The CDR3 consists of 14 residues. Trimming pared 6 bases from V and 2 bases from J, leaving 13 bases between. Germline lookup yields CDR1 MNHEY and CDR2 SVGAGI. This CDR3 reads CASSPRTIQETQYF. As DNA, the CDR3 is TGTGCCAGCAGCCCAAGGACAATACAAGAGACCCAGTACTTC.

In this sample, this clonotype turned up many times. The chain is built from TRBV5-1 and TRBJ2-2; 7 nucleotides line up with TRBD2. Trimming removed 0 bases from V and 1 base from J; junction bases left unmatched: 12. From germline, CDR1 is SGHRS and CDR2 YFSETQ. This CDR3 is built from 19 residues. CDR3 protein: CASSLAPSGRQGNTGELFF. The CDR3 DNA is TGCGCCAGCAGCTTGGCCCCTAGCGGACGCCAGGGGAACACCGGGGAGCTGTTTTTT.

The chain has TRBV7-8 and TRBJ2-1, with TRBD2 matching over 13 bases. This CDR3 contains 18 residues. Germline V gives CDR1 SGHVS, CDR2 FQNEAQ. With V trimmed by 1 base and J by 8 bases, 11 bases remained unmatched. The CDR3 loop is CASSLVVGRTSGSYEQFF. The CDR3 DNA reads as TGTGCCAGCAGCTTAGTTGTAGGGAGGACTAGCGGGAGCTATGAGCAGTTCTTC.

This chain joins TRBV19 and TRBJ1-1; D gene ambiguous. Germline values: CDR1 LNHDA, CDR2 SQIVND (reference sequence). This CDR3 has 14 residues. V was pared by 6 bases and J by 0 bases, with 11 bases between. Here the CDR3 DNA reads TGTGCCAGTAGGGTCGGACCGATGAACACTGAAGCTTTCTTT. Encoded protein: CASRVGPMNTEAFF.

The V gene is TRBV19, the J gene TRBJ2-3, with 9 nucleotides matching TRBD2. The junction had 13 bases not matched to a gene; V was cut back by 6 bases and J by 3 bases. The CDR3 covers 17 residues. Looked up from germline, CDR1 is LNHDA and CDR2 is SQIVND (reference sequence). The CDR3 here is CASRGRSGTSKTDTQYF. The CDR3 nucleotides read TGTGCCAGTAGAGGGAGGTCCGGGACTAGCAAAACAGATACGCAGTATTTT. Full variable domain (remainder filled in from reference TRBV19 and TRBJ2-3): DGGITQSPKYLFRKEGQNVTLSCEQNLNHDAMYWYRQDPGQGLRLIYYSQIVNDFQKGDIAEGYSVSREKKESFPLTVTSAQKNPTAFYLCASRGRSGTSKTDTQYFGPGTRLTVL.

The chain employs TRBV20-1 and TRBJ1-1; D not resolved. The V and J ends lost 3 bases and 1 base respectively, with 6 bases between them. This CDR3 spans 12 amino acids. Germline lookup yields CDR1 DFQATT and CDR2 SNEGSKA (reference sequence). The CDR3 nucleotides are TGCAGTGCTAGGCGAACGAACACTGAAGCTTTCTTT. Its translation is CSARRTNTEAFF.

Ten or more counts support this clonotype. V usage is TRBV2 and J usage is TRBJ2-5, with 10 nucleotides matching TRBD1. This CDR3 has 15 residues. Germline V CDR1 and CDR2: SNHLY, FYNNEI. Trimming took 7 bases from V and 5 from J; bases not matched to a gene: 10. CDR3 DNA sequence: TGTGCCAGCATGATGGGGACAGGGGCATGGGAGACCCAGTACTTC. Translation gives CASMMGTGAWETQYF.

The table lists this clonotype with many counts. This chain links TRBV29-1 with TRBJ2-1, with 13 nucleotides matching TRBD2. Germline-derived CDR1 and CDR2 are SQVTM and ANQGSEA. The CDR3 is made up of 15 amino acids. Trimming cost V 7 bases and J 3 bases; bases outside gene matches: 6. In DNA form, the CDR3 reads TGCAGCGCTGGGACTAGCGGGGTCATCTACAATGAGCAGTTCTTC. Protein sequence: CSAGTSGVIYNEQFF.

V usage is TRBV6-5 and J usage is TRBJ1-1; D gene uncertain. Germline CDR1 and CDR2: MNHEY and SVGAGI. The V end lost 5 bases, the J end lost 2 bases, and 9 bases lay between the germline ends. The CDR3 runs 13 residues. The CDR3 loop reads CASSGPSNTEAFF. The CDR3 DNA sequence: TGTGCCAGCAGTGGACCTTCCAACACTGAAGCTTTCTTT.

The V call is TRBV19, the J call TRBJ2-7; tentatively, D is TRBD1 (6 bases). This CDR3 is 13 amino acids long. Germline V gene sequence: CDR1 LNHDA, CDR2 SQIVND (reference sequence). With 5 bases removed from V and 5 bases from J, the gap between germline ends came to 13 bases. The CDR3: CASSEGVIDEQYF. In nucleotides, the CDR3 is TGTGCCAGTAGTGAGGGGGTTATCGACGAGCAGTACTTC.

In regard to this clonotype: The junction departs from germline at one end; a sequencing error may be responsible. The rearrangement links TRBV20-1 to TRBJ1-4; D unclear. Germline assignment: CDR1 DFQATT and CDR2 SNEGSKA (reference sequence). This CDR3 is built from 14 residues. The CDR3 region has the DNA TGCGGTGCTAGAGTCGGAGGGTACGATGAAAAACTGTTTTTT. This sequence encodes CGARVGGYDEKLFF.

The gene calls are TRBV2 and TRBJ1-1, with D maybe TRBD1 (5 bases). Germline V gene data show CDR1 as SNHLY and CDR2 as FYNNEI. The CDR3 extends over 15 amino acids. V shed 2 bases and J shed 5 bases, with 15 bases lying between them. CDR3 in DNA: TGTGCCAGCAGTGAAAGTCCAGGGTCCAGTACTGAAGCTTTCTTT. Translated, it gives CASSESPGSSTEAFF.

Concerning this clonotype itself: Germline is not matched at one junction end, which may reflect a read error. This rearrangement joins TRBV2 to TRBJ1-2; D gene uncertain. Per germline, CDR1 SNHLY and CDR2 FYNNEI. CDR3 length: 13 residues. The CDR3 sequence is CVSSEIAAYGYTF. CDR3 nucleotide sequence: TGTGTCAGCAGTGAAATCGCAGCCTATGGCTACACCTTC.

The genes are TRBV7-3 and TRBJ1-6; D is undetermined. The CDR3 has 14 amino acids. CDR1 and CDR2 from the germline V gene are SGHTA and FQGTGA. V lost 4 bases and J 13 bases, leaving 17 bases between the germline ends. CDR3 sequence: CASSSPQVASPLHF. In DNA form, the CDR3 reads TGTGCCAGCAGCTCACCCCAGGTAGCTTCGCCCCTCCACTTT.

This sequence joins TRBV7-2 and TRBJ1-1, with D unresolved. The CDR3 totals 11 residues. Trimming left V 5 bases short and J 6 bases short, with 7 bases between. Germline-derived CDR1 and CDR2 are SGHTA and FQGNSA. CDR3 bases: TGTGCCAGCAGCACCATCTCTGAAGCTTTCTTT. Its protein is CASSTISEAFF.

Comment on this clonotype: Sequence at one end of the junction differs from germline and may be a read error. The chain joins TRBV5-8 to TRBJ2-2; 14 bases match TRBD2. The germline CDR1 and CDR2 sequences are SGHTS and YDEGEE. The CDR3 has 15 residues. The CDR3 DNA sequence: TGTGCCGGCAGCGGGACTAGCGGGAGTCCCGGGGAGCTGGTTTTT. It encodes CAGSGTSGSPGELVF.

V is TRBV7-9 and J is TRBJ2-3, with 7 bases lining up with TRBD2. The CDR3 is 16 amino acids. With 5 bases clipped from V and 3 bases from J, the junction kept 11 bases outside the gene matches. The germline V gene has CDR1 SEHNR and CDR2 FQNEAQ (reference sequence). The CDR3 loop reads CASSSNGLVLTDTQYF. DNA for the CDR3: TGTGCCAGCAGCAGTAACGGACTAGTATTGACAGATACGCAGTATTTT.

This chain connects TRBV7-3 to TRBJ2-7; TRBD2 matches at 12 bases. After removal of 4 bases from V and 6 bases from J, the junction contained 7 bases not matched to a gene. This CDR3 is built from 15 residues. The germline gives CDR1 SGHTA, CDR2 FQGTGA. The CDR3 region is CASSSTSGGTSEQYF. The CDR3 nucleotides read TGTGCCAGCAGCTCGACTAGCGGGGGTACTTCCGAGCAGTACTTC.

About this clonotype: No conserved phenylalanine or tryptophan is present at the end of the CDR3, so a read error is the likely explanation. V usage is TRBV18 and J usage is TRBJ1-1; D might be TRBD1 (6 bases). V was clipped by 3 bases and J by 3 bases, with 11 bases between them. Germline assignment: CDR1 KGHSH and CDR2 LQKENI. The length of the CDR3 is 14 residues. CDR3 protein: CASSPQGLDTEAFS. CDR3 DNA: TGTGCCAGCTCACCCCAGGGGCTAGACACTGAAGCTTTCTCT.

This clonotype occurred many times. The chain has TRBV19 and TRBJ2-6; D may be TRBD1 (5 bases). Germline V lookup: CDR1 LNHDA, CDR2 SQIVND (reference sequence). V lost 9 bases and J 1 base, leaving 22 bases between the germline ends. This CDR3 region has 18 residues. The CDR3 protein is CASFDGGHLISGANVLTF. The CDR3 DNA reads TGTGCCAGCTTCGATGGCGGACACCTAATATCTGGGGCCAACGTCCTGACTTTC.

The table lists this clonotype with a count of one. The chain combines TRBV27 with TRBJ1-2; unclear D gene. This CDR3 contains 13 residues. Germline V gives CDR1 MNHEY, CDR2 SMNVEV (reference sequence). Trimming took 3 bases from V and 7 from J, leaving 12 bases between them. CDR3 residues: CASSLRAGLGYTF. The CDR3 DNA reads TGTGCCAGCAGTTTGAGGGCAGGTCTTGGCTACACCTTC.

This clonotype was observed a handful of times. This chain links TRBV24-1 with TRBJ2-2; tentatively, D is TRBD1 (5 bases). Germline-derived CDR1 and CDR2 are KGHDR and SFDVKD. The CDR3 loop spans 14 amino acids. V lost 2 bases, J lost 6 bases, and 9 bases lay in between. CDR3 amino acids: CATSDSGLAGELFF. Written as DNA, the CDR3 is TGTGCCACCAGTGATTCAGGGTTGGCCGGGGAGCTGTTTTTT.

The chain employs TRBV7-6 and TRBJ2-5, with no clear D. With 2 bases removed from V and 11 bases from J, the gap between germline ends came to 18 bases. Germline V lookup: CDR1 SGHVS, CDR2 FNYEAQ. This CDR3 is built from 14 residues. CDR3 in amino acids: CASSLMPEQEAQYF. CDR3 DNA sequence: TGTGCCAGCAGCTTAATGCCCGAACAAGAGGCTCAGTACTTC.